This TCR beta chain is from a study of CD8+CD57+ T cells in acquired aplastic anemia. This clonotype has at least ten counts. The sequenced patients had an expansion of CD8+CD57+ cells seen by flow cytometry. Every patient was diagnosed with severe acquired aplastic anemia. According to the study, genomic DNA was the template for TCR beta VDJ and CDR3 profiling. TCRdb re-called the reads with MiXCR, one entry per CDR3 protein. The data hold around 79,000 distinct CDR3 sequences, with about 70% observed a single time. This CDR3 spans 15 amino acids. Germline V gene sequence: CDR1 SGHRS, CDR2 YFSETQ. With V trimmed by 3 bases and J by 1 base, 7 bases remained unmatched.

Source material: sorted CD4+, CD8+, or CD8+CD57+ T cells (not recorded which) from PBMCs. This clonotype originated in a human donor with aplastic anemia. The chain uses TRBV5-1 and TRBJ2-7, with 7 bases fitting TRBD2. CDR3 nucleotide sequence: TGCGCCAGCAGCTCAATGCGGGGGACGTCCTACGAGCAGTACTTC. Residues: CASSSMRGTSYEQYF.